Listed below are T cell receptor beta chains from one sample, sequenced in a study of CD8+ T cells in alopecia areata. The assay was immunoSEQ multiplex PCR, and TCRdb's table has in-frame clones only and misses some. The repertoire has around 160,000 clones, over 45% of them found once; the top ten carry around 6.8%. Sequenced: CD4+ T cells sorted from blood. These receptors came from a human donor with alopecia areata. The CDR3 runs from the conserved cysteine through the conserved F or W. The order of the fields is D gene, V gene, J gene, clone size, CDR3 protein, CDR3 DNA. A D gene is named only where the DNA matches it firmly. Rows give clone size only sometimes, using once, few, many, or a class for an expanded clone.

>.|TRBV6-5|TRBJ2-7|once
CASSLDVAVYEQYF
TGTGCCAGCAGTTTGGACGTAGCGGTCTACGAGCAGTACTTC
>.|TRBV11-1|TRBJ1-1|.
CASSLEAYVPEAFF
TGTGCCAGCAGCCTCGAAGCATATGTTCCTGAAGCTTTCTTT
>.|TRBV30|TRBJ1-1|.
CAWSAEPQAFF
TGTGCCTGGAGTGCCGAACCTCAAGCTTTCTTT
>TRBD2|TRBV4-1|TRBJ2-4|.
CASSQGSASGRSKNIQYF
TGCGCCAGCAGCCAAGGAAGTGCTAGCGGGAGATCCAAAAACATTCAGTACTTC
>.|TRBV19|TRBJ2-3|.
CASSIGPGLTDTQYF
TGTGCCAGTAGTATTGGTCCAGGTCTCACAGATACGCAGTATTTT
>TRBD2|TRBV5-1|TRBJ2-5|few
CASSTSSGSYGKTQYF
TGCGCCAGCAGCACGTCTAGCGGGAGCTATGGGAAGACCCAGTACTTC
>.|TRBV9|TRBJ1-1|once
CASTIPRVAAEAFF
TGTGCCAGCACAATACCGAGAGTTGCGGCCGAAGCTTTCTTT
>.|TRBV28|TRBJ1-1|.
CASSPHGGGSEAFF
TGTGCCAGCAGTCCTCATGGGGGAGGGAGTGAAGCTTTCTTT
>.|TRBV27|TRBJ2-7|.
CASSPRRSYEQYF
TGTGCCAGCAGTCCCCGACGGTCCTACGAGCAGTACTTC
>.|TRBV7-9|TRBJ2-2|.
CASSLWTATGELFF
TGTGCCAGCAGCCTGTGGACGGCAACCGGGGAGCTGTTTTTT
>.|TRBV13|TRBJ2-7|.
CASSSPTQDEQYF
TGTGCCAGCAGCTCTCCGACACAAGACGAGCAGTACTTC
>TRBD2|TRBV29-1|TRBJ2-1|few
CSARSGAGGPGNEQFF
TGCAGCGCCCGAAGTGGGGCGGGAGGGCCGGGGAATGAGCAGTTCTTC
>.|TRBV7-2|TRBJ2-1|.
CASSRQQGIHNEQFF
TGTGCCAGCAGCCGACAACAGGGAATCCACAATGAGCAGTTCTTC
>.|TRBV7-9|TRBJ2-1|few
CASSLMEGPYNEQFF
TGTGCCAGCAGCTTGATGGAGGGCCCCTACAATGAGCAGTTCTTC
>.|TRBV28|TRBJ1-5|.
CASRTRGQPQHF
TGTGCCAGCAGAACAAGGGGGCAGCCCCAGCATTTT
>.|TRBV2|TRBJ2-6|once
CASVDGQSGANVLTF
TGTGCCAGCGTCGATGGCCAATCTGGGGCCAACGTCCTGACTTTC
>.|TRBV29-1|TRBJ1-5|few
CSVSTQSGDQPQHF
TGCAGCGTCTCCACCCAGTCGGGCGATCAGCCCCAGCATTTT
>TRBD2|TRBV27|TRBJ2-7|.
CASSSSGRRYEQYF
TGTGCCAGCAGTTCTAGCGGGAGGCGATACGAGCAGTACTTC
>.|TRBV5-1|TRBJ2-7|once
CASSAQDASYEQYF
TGCGCCAGCAGCGCCCAGGACGCCTCCTACGAGCAGTACTTC
>.|TRBV6-5|TRBJ2-1|.
CASSYSGGAGVHEQFF
TGTGCCAGCAGTTACTCGGGGGGGGCAGGGGTTCATGAGCAGTTCTTC
>.|TRBV27|TRBJ2-3|.
CASSGPSRDTQYF
TGTGCCAGCAGCGGCCCCTCTCGGGATACGCAGTATTTT
>.|TRBV5-1|TRBJ2-7|few
CASSLTGTTYEQYF
TGCGCCAGCAGCTTGACAGGGACCACCTACGAGCAGTACTTC
>.|TRBV5-1|TRBJ2-4|.
CASRLGDPAKNIQYF
TGCGCCAGCAGGTTAGGGGATCCGGCCAAAAACATTCAGTACTTC
>TRBD1|TRBV25-1|TRBJ2-5|once
CASSGWDRKETQYF
TGTGCCAGCAGTGGATGGGACAGGAAAGAGACCCAGTACTTC
>TRBD2|TRBV25-1|TRBJ2-1|.
CASSEPSGRPYNEQFF
TGTGCCAGCAGTGAACCCAGCGGGAGGCCCTACAATGAGCAGTTCTTC
>.|TRBV14|TRBJ2-1|.
CASSQGARLYNEQFF
TGTGCCAGCAGCCAGGGAGCTAGACTCTACAATGAGCAGTTCTTC
>TRBD2|TRBV19|TRBJ2-2|few
CASSIGASGRNTGELFF
TGTGCCAGTAGTATAGGGGCTAGCGGGAGGAACACCGGGGAGCTGTTTTTT
>.|TRBV29-1|TRBJ2-7|.
CSVTTPEQYF
TGCAGCGTCACGACTCCCGAGCAGTACTTC
>TRBD1|TRBV5-1|TRBJ2-7|few
CASSLVTGGYYEQYF
TGCGCCAGCAGCTTGGTCACAGGGGGTTACTACGAGCAGTACTTC
>TRBD2|TRBV29-1|TRBJ2-1|.
CGVTSGSLGYNEQFF
TGCGGCGTCACGAGCGGGAGCCTCGGATACAATGAGCAGTTCTTC
>.|TRBV28|TRBJ2-7|.
CASRFTLGIVQYF
TGTGCCAGCAGGTTCACACTGGGCATAGTGCAGTACTTC
>TRBD1|TRBV30|TRBJ1-1|.
CACSRGTTEAFF
TGTGCCTGCAGCAGGGGGACCACTGAAGCTTTCTTT
>TRBD1|TRBV6-5|TRBJ2-7|few
CASSSGQGFEQYF
TGTGCCAGCAGTTCGGGACAGGGGTTCGAGCAGTACTTC
>TRBD2|TRBV28|TRBJ2-7|.
CATNSPSGRPHGEQYF
TGTGCCACCAATTCCCCTAGCGGGAGGCCTCATGGCGAGCAGTACTTC
>.|TRBV27|TRBJ1-5|.
CASSLSRFNQPQHF
TGTGCCAGCAGTTTATCCCGCTTCAATCAGCCCCAGCATTTT
>.|TRBV29-1|TRBJ1-1|few
CSVNRANTEAFF
TGCAGCGTTAACAGGGCTAACACTGAAGCTTTCTTT
>TRBD1|TRBV27|TRBJ1-3|.
CASSSGQAGNTIYF
TGTGCCAGCAGTTCCGGACAGGCTGGAAACACCATATATTTT
>.|TRBV29-1|TRBJ1-4|few
CSATVNRGQLSQKLFF
TGCAGCGCCACGGTCAACCGGGGACAACTGTCACAAAAACTGTTTTTT
>.|TRBV4-1|TRBJ1-5|.
CASSQEELEEDQPQHF
TGCGCCAGCAGCCAAGAAGAGCTGGAGGAAGATCAGCCCCAGCATTTT
>.|TRBV7-3|TRBJ2-7|.
CARAFGPYEQYF
TGTGCCAGGGCCTTCGGCCCCTACGAGCAGTACTTC
>.|TRBV9|TRBJ2-1|.
CASSVGVKHEQFF
TGTGCCAGCAGCGTAGGTGTTAAACATGAGCAGTTCTTC
>.|TRBV29-1|TRBJ2-1|.
CSVSGTYNEQFF
TGCAGCGTCTCTGGGACCTACAATGAGCAGTTCTTC
>.|TRBV13|TRBJ2-4|.
CASGGGVAKNIQYF
TGTGCCAGCGGAGGGGGAGTAGCCAAAAACATTCAGTACTTC